This T cell receptor (beta chain) was retrieved from a study of T cell repertoires in cytomegalovirus infection. Notes on the study in general: Ex vivo responses were dominated by HLA-C-restricted CMV-specific TCR beta clonotypes.

A remark on this clonotype: Its antigen is undetermined.

This CDR3 is 16 amino acids long. J gave up 6 bases and V 7 bases, and 11 bases lay outside the gene matches. Germline-derived CDR1 and CDR2 are MDHEN and SYDVKM. TCRdb re-called the reads with MiXCR, one entry per CDR3 protein. The sample lists 680,000 or so distinct CDR3 sequences; roughly a third were seen once. This TCR derives from a human donor in good health (CMV status not recorded). Some clones in this sample may be carry-over from other donors' samples. Source material: PBMCs. The chain is built from TRBV28 and TRBJ2-1, with 11 bases aligning to TRBD2. The CDR3 reads CASTEILAGEGNEQFF. CDR3 coding DNA: TGTGCCAGCACCGAAATACTAGCGGGAGAAGGCAATGAGCAGTTCTTC.